These T cell receptor beta chains were read from a single sample in a study of shared T cell receptors in the human thymus. This table comes from immunoSEQ multiplex PCR, and its TCRdb copy is limited to in-frame clones, with some not included. The table records 450,000 to 650,000 clones, 75% to 85% of them present only once. These same data were also listed under a study on human thymus T cells.

The sample comprised thymocytes. The receptors come from a boy younger than two with a congenital heart defect. Both conserved end residues are part of each CDR3. D genes are given only for firm matches. Size values are once, few and many counts, or a class for expanded clones, and some rows have none.

TRBV11-2	TRBJ1-1	.	.	TGTGCCAGCAGCTCCCGTCGACAGCTGAACACTGAAGCTTTCTTT	CASSSRRQLNTEAFF
TRBV14	TRBJ1-5	TRBD1	.	TGTGCCACCCCCCCCAGGGGGGCGCAGCCCCAGCATTTT	CATPPRGAQPQHF
TRBV15	TRBJ2-4	TRBD1	few	TGTGCCACCAGCAGCTTCCACAGGGGACAGTACTTC	CATSSFHRGQYF
TRBV6-6	TRBJ1-1	.	.	TGTGCCAGCAGAGGGAAGGACGGGGAGATGAACACTGAAGCTTTCTTT	CASRGKDGEMNTEAFF
TRBV2	TRBJ1-2	.	few	TGTGCCAGCAGCCTAAGGACAGTCGGGATCTACACCTTC	CASSLRTVGIYTF
TRBV18	TRBJ1-1	.	few	TGTGCCAGCTCACCCCAGAGGGCGAAACACACTGAAGCTTTCTTT	CASSPQRAKHTEAFF
TRBV4-3	TRBJ2-7	TRBD1	.	TGCGCCAGCTCGGGACAGGAGTTGTACGAGCAGTACTTC	CASSGQELYEQYF
TRBV19	TRBJ1-1	.	.	TGTGCCAGTAGTATTCGTCGGACTGACACTGAAGCTTTCTTT	CASSIRRTDTEAFF
TRBV14	TRBJ2-7	TRBD1	.	TGTGCCAGCAGCCTAGGACAGGGGGTACCCTCCTACGAGCAGTACTTC	CASSLGQGVPSYEQYF
TRBV15	TRBJ2-1	TRBD2	.	TGTGCCACCAGCACACAGCGGGGGCGCGAGCAGTTCTTC	CATSTQRGREQFF
TRBV6-1	TRBJ1-5	TRBD1	.	TGTGCCAGCAGTGTAGACGACAGGGACGGATCTAATCAGCCCCAGCATTTT	CASSVDDRDGSNQPQHF
TRBV10-3	TRBJ1-1	TRBD1	.	TGTGCCATCAGGGGGGACAGGAAGATCGCTGAAGCTTTCTTT	CAIRGDRKIAEAFF
TRBV7-9	TRBJ2-4	.	.	TGTGCCAGCAGCTTAGGGGGGAGGGCCAAAAACATTCAGTACTTC	CASSLGGRAKNIQYF
TRBV10-3	TRBJ1-5	.	.	TGTGCCACACACCCGACAGAGGTTGATCAGCCCCAGCATTTT	CATHPTEVDQPQHF
TRBV30	TRBJ2-1	TRBD2	.	TGTGCCTGGAGTATCAGGGTAGCGGGAAATGAGCAGTTCTTC	CAWSIRVAGNEQFF
TRBV5-4	TRBJ2-4	.	few	TGTGCCAGCAGCCCATGGGGACACCTAGCCAAAAACATTCAGTACTTC	CASSPWGHLAKNIQYF
TRBV5-6	TRBJ1-5	.	.	TGTGCCAGCAGCTCATGGGAGACTTTAGACAATCAGCCCCAGCATTTT	CASSSWETLDNQPQHF
TRBV4-1	TRBJ2-3	.	.	TGCGCCAGCAGCCAATTGGGACTGGAAGATACGCAGTATTTT	CASSQLGLEDTQYF
TRBV4-3	TRBJ2-7	TRBD2	.	TGCGCCAGCAGCTCAGGACTAGCGGGAGCCCGATCCCAGAGGGAGCAGTACTTC	CASSSGLAGARSQREQYF
TRBV4-3	TRBJ2-7	.	.	TGCGCCAGCAGTCCCGGGAGTAGCTACGAGCAGTACTTC	CASSPGSSYEQYF
TRBV15	TRBJ1-1	.	.	TGTGCCACCAGCAGAGAGGGGTGGAGGGCTTTCTTT	CATSREGWRAFF
TRBV27	TRBJ2-7	.	.	TGTGCCAGCAGTTTATCCACCCCGGGACTCCCTCCCTACGAGCAGTACTTC	CASSLSTPGLPPYEQYF
TRBV7-2	TRBJ2-3	TRBD2	once	TGTGCCAGCAGCCCAGGGACTAGCGGGGGCACAGATACGCAGTATTTT	CASSPGTSGGTDTQYF
TRBV4-3	TRBJ2-7	TRBD2	.	TGCGCCAGCAGCCAAGGAGCGGGAGGGCCCCCCTACGAGCAGTACTTC	CASSQGAGGPPYEQYF
TRBV7-2	TRBJ2-7	.	few	TGTGCCAGCAGCCCTACCCCGGGTACAACTCCCTGCGAGCAGTACTTC	CASSPTPGTTPCEQYF
TRBV18	TRBJ2-7	.	.	TGTGCCAGCTCAAGACAGAGTCCCTACGAGCAGTACTTC	CASSRQSPYEQYF
TRBV28	TRBJ1-5	.	once	TGTGCCAGCAGTTTTCAGACTTATAGCAATCAGCCCCAGCATTTT	CASSFQTYSNQPQHF
TRBV20-1	TRBJ2-1	.	.	TGCAGCGCTCTGGGGGCCGATGAGCAGTTCTTC	CSALGADEQFF
TRBV7-9	TRBJ2-1	.	.	TGTGCCAGCAGCTCCCCTGGGGAGTACAATGAGCAGTTCTTC	CASSSPGEYNEQFF
TRBV11-2	TRBJ2-7	TRBD2	.	TGTGCCAGCAGCTTACCGACGAGGGGACTACGTAACTCCTACGAGCAGTACTTC	CASSLPTRGLRNSYEQYF